Each of the 19 T cell receptor beta chains below was sequenced from the same sample in a study of blood T cell repertoires in COVID-19. The data were produced by immunoSEQ multiplex PCR, yet TCRdb's version contains in-frame clones alone and is incomplete. The repertoire holds under 200,000 clones, with roughly 90% as singletons. Material for sequencing was peripheral blood. These receptors originate from a man aged 18-30 years with active or convalescent COVID-19.

This chain joins TRBV7-9 and TRBJ1-5; 9 bases are shared with TRBD1. The CDR3 is 14 amino acids. Germline trimming cut 1 base from V and 7 bases from J; bases unmatched to any gene: 2. Looked up from germline, CDR1 is SEHNR and CDR2 is FQNEAQ (reference sequence). The CDR3 region is CASSLGGTGQPQHF. DNA of the CDR3: TGTGCCAGCAGCTTAGGAGGGACAGGGCAGCCCCAGCATTTT.

This chain links TRBV18 with TRBJ2-3; D call uncertain. CDR3 length: 14 amino acids. V was pared by 0 bases and J by 2 bases, with 6 bases between. Germline assignment: CDR1 KGHSH and CDR2 LQKENI. The CDR3 DNA reads as TGTGCCAGCTCACCACCTACAGACACAGATACGCAGTATTTT. It translates to CASSPPTDTDTQYF.

This rearrangement joins TRBV19 to TRBJ1-2, with D perhaps matching TRBD1 (6 bases). CDR3 length: 15 amino acids. The germline V gene has CDR1 LNHDA and CDR2 SQIVND (reference sequence). V shed 5 bases and J shed 0 bases, with 13 bases lying between them. CDR3 region: CASSFAQGPNYGYTF. Written as DNA, the CDR3 is TGTGCCAGTAGTTTCGCTCAGGGGCCTAACTATGGCTACACCTTC.

This clone came up once. The chain couples TRBV15 to TRBJ1-5, with no clear D. Germline V CDR1 and CDR2: LNHNV, YYDKDF (reference sequence). This CDR3 has 15 amino acids. Trimming removed 0 bases from V and 8 bases from J, with 14 bases in between. The CDR3 region has the DNA TGTGCCACCAGCAGAGATTTCGGGGTCCAAGAGCCCCAGCATTTT. Encoded protein: CATSRDFGVQEPQHF.

The gene calls are TRBV9 and TRBJ2-5; D perhaps matches TRBD2 (5 bases). CDR1 SGDLS and CDR2 YYNGEE come from the germline V gene. CDR3 length equals 15 residues. With 3 bases removed from V and 2 bases from J, the gap between germline ends came to 14 bases. In nucleotides, the CDR3 is TGTGCCAGCAGCGCCTCACTAGGAGTACAAGAGACCCAGTACTTC. Protein: CASSASLGVQETQYF.

The rearrangement uses TRBV30 and TRBJ1-2; D unresolved. Germline V gene lookup returns CDR1 GTSNPN and CDR2 SVGIG (reference sequence). V was pared by 4 bases and J by 1 base, with 16 bases between. The CDR3 loop spans 15 amino acids. For the CDR3, the DNA is TGTGCCTGGAATCCTAGTTTCGGTTTTAACTATGGCTACACCTTC. As protein: CAWNPSFGFNYGYTF.

The rearrangement uses TRBV7-8 and TRBJ1-2; 8 bases are a match to TRBD1. Germline trimming cut 4 bases from V and 8 bases from J; bases unmatched to any gene: 6. CDR3 size: 13 residues. The germline V gene encodes CDR1 SGHVS and CDR2 FQNEAQ. CDR3 sequence reads: CASSSRTGRGYTF. DNA for the CDR3: TGTGCCAGCAGCTCAAGGACAGGGCGAGGCTACACCTTC.

The chain carries TRBV18 and TRBJ2-1; D possibly corresponds to TRBD1 (6 bases). The CDR3 totals 16 residues. V was clipped by 0 bases and J by 5 bases, with 14 bases between them. Germline V gives CDR1 KGHSH, CDR2 LQKENI. The CDR3 loop is CASSPPGQYLNNEQFF. The CDR3 coding sequence is TGTGCCAGCTCACCACCCGGACAGTACCTCAACAATGAGCAGTTCTTC.

The V call is TRBV11-2, the J call TRBJ2-1; the D is unclear. The CDR3 spans 15 residues. CDR1 is SGHAT and CDR2 is FQNNGV in the germline V gene. Trimming cost V 7 bases and J 2 bases, with 15 bases left between them. Here the CDR3 reads CASTSSPGTYNEQFF. The CDR3 DNA reads as TGTGCCAGCACCTCATCTCCAGGCACCTACAATGAGCAGTTCTTC.

This clone occurred once. The gene calls are TRBV12-5 and TRBJ1-4, with D possibly TRBD1 on 5 matching bases. The CDR3 sequence is 15 residues long. Trimming removed 6 bases at V and 0 bases at J, with 11 bases between. Germline assignment: CDR1 LGHNT and CDR2 FRNRAP. The CDR3 DNA follows: TGTGCTAGTGGACCCGACAGTGCAACTAATGAAAAACTGTTTTTT. Its translation: CASGPDSATNEKLFF.

V is TRBV18 and J is TRBJ2-1; no clear D. This CDR3 region has 16 residues. The V and J ends lost 4 bases and 0 bases respectively, with 13 bases between them. From germline, CDR1 is KGHSH and CDR2 LQKENI. CDR3 DNA: TGTGCCAGCTCACTACTACCCCCAACCTCCTACAATGAGCAGTTCTTC. This gives the protein CASSLLPPTSYNEQFF.

The V and J genes are TRBV7-2 and TRBJ1-6; 7 bases are a match to TRBD1. The CDR3 loop spans 15 amino acids. With V trimmed by 5 bases and J by 7 bases, 8 bases remained unmatched. Germline V lookup: CDR1 SGHTA, CDR2 FQGNSA. CDR3 sequence: CASSPTSTGNSPLHF. In nucleotides, the CDR3 is TGTGCCAGCAGCCCGACGTCGACAGGGAATTCACCCCTCCACTTT.

The chain combines TRBV6-1 with TRBJ2-4; maybe TRBD2 (5 bases). V lost 0 bases to trimming and J lost 5 bases, with 14 bases between them. This CDR3 spans 16 amino acids. CDR1 is MNHNS, CDR2 SASEGT, per germline. CDR3 sequence: CASSEAGLREQNIQYF. The DNA of the CDR3 is TGTGCCAGCAGTGAAGCCGGGTTGAGGGAGCAAAACATTCAGTACTTC.

This clone was counted between two and nine times. This chain uses TRBV30 with TRBJ1-4; possibly TRBD1 for D (5 bases). The CDR3 has 17 residues. V was pared by 1 base and J by 0 bases, with 15 bases between. CDR1 is GTSNPN, CDR2 SVGIG, per germline (reference sequence). The CDR3 DNA sequence: TGTGCCTGGAGTGAGGATACGGGACTTGCAACTAATGAAAAACTGTTTTTT. Its protein product is CAWSEDTGLATNEKLFF. Full variable domain (missing parts from reference TRBV30 and TRBJ1-4): SQTIHQWPATLVQPVGSPLSLECTVEGTSNPNLYWYRQAAGRGLQLLFYSVGIGQISSEVPQNLSASRPQDRQFILSSKKLLLSDSGFYLCAWSEDTGLATNEKLFFGSGTQLSVL.

The DNA for the CDR3 is TGTGCCTGGGCAAACAGGGGCACAGATACGCAGTATTTT. Encoded protein: CAWANRGTDTQYF. The V gene is TRBV30, the J gene TRBJ2-3; perhaps TRBD1 as D (6 bases). The CDR3 extends over 13 amino acids. Germline CDR1 GTSNPN, CDR2 SVGIG (reference sequence). V was clipped by 5 bases and J by 1 base, with 10 bases between them. Complete variable domain (other parts from reference TRBV30 and TRBJ2-3): SQTIHQWPATLVQPVGSPLSLECTVEGTSNPNLYWYRQAAGRGLQLLFYSVGIGQISSEVPQNLSASRPQDRQFILSSKKLLLSDSGFYLCAWANRGTDTQYFGPGTRLTVL.

J is TRBJ1-1 and V is TRBV7-9; D is perhaps TRBD1 (5 bases). CDR3 length: 16 residues. Trimming took 1 base from V and 1 from J, leaving 13 bases between them. The germline CDR1 and CDR2 sequences are SEHNR and FQNEAQ (reference sequence). The CDR3 bases are TGTGCCAGCAGCTTAGTTTCCAAGACAGCGAACACTGAAGCTTTCTTT. Translating gives CASSLVSKTANTEAFF.

The chain recombines TRBV2 with TRBJ2-4, with D perhaps matching TRBD1 (6 bases). Germline CDR1 SNHLY, CDR2 FYNNEI. Between the trimmed V and J ends, which lost 6 bases and 10 bases, there was a span of 19 bases. The CDR3 is 14 residues long. Written as DNA, the CDR3 is TGTGCCAGCAGCTCGACAGGTATTGGCTCAATTCAGTACTTC. Its translation: CASSSTGIGSIQYF.

The sample holds a few counts of this clone. This rearrangement joins TRBV4-3 to TRBJ2-1, with 8 bases lining up with TRBD1. The CDR3 totals 18 residues. V lost 1 base and J lost 1; bases outside the gene matches: 9. CDR1 is LGHNA and CDR2 is YSLEER in the germline V gene. The DNA for the CDR3 is TGCGCCAGCAGCCAAGTTCCCGACACAGGGGGGTCCTACAATGAGCAGTTCTTC. Translating it yields CASSQVPDTGGSYNEQFF.

The chain couples TRBV3-1 (or the pseudogene TRBV3-2) to TRBJ2-5, with 13 bases fitting TRBD2. The length of the CDR3 is 16 residues. CDR1 is LGHDT and CDR2 is YNNKEL in the germline V gene (reference sequence). Trimming at V came to 2 bases and at J to 5 bases, leaving 5 bases not matched to a gene. The CDR3 region has the DNA TGTGCCAGCAGCCAAAGACTAGCGGGGGGATATGAGACCCAGTACTTC. It is translated as CASSQRLAGGYETQYF.